A selection of T cell receptor beta chains follows, all from one sample in a study of regulatory T cells in long-lasting Graves disease. TCRdb called the multiplex PCR reads again in MiXCR, with one record for every CDR3 protein. The profile shows under 300,000 distinct CDR3 sequences, around 18% of them singletons. Sequences were derived from peripheral blood mononuclear cells (PBMCs), sampled at new diagnosis, from a patient treated with antithyroid drugs. These receptors all stem from a female donor with Graves disease. CDR3s include the opening cysteine and the closing phenylalanine or tryptophan. Each record gives: J gene, V gene, D gene, clone size, CDR3 protein, CDR3 DNA. A D gene is named only where the DNA matches it firmly. Expanded clones get a size class; other rows say once, few or many, or leave the size out.

j_gene: TRBJ1-1; v_gene: TRBV10-3; d_gene: NA; abundance: many; CDR3aa: CAISARTENTEAFF; CDR3nt: TGTGCCATCAGTGCACGGACGGAGAACACTGAAGCTTTCTTT
j_gene: TRBJ2-1; v_gene: TRBV6-1; d_gene: TRBD1; abundance: many; CDR3aa: CASSLDRGSYNEQFF; CDR3nt: TGTGCCAGCAGTCTCGACAGGGGGTCCTACAATGAGCAGTTCTTC
j_gene: TRBJ2-7; v_gene: TRBV7-8; d_gene: TRBD2; abundance: many; CDR3aa: CASSFSGRASSGEQYF; CDR3nt: TGTGCCAGCAGCTTTAGCGGGAGGGCCTCTTCTGGAGAGCAGTACTTC
j_gene: TRBJ1-5; v_gene: TRBV9; d_gene: NA; abundance: NA; CDR3aa: CASSFGTDDQPQHF; CDR3nt: TGTGCCAGCAGCTTCGGGACCGATGATCAGCCCCAGCATTTT
j_gene: TRBJ2-7; v_gene: TRBV30; d_gene: TRBD1; abundance: many; CDR3aa: CAWSVQGGRYEQYF; CDR3nt: TGTGCCTGGAGTGTACAGGGGGGCAGGTACGAGCAGTACTTC
j_gene: TRBJ2-3; v_gene: TRBV12-3/TRBV12-4; d_gene: NA; abundance: many; CDR3aa: CASSFLTAKDTQYF; CDR3nt: TGTGCCAGCAGTTTTCTCACTGCAAAAGATACGCAGTATTTT
j_gene: TRBJ1-1; v_gene: TRBV24-1; d_gene: TRBD1; abundance: NA; CDR3aa: CATIARGRVVTEAFF; CDR3nt: TGTGCCACCATCGCAAGGGGGCGAGTGGTAACTGAAGCTTTCTTT
j_gene: TRBJ1-2; v_gene: TRBV5-5; d_gene: NA; abundance: many; CDR3aa: CASSLGRGVNYGYTF; CDR3nt: TGTGCCAGCAGCTTGGGGCGGGGGGTTAACTATGGCTACACCTTC
j_gene: TRBJ1-1; v_gene: TRBV2; d_gene: TRBD1; abundance: NA; CDR3aa: CASSYRGMNTEAFF; CDR3nt: TGTGCCAGCAGTTACAGGGGGATGAACACTGAAGCTTTCTTT
j_gene: TRBJ2-2; v_gene: TRBV7-9; d_gene: NA; abundance: many; CDR3aa: CATRASNTGELFF; CDR3nt: TGTGCCACGCGGGCCTCGAACACCGGGGAGCTGTTTTTT
j_gene: TRBJ1-1; v_gene: TRBV12-3/TRBV12-4; d_gene: NA; abundance: many; CDR3aa: CADKDSIGTEAFF; CDR3nt: TGTGCCGACAAAGACAGTATTGGCACTGAAGCTTTCTTT
j_gene: TRBJ1-2; v_gene: TRBV24-1; d_gene: TRBD1; abundance: many; CDR3aa: CATSDHRGVDYGYTF; CDR3nt: TGTGCCACCAGTGATCACAGGGGCGTCGACTATGGCTACACCTTC
j_gene: TRBJ1-2; v_gene: TRBV15; d_gene: TRBD1; abundance: many; CDR3aa: CATSRVGARGHGYTF; CDR3nt: TGTGCCACCAGCAGAGTCGGAGCCAGGGGGCATGGCTACACCTTC
j_gene: TRBJ2-7; v_gene: TRBV19; d_gene: NA; abundance: NA; CDR3aa: CASSPPQGTYEQYF; CDR3nt: TGTGCCAGTAGTCCGCCCCAAGGGACCTACGAGCAGTACTTC
j_gene: TRBJ2-7; v_gene: TRBV20-1; d_gene: TRBD2; abundance: many; CDR3aa: CSATGTSGTYEQYF; CDR3nt: TGCAGTGCTACCGGGACTAGCGGGACCTACGAGCAGTACTTC
j_gene: TRBJ2-1; v_gene: TRBV7-9; d_gene: TRBD2; abundance: NA; CDR3aa: CASSFPSGDNEQFF; CDR3nt: TGTGCCAGCAGCTTCCCTAGCGGGGACAATGAGCAGTTCTTC